The sequence of this TCR beta chain was determined in a study of blood T cells in healthy people across ages. Healthy Caucasians from Russia aged about 6 to 90 served as donors. Trimming removed 1 base from V and 5 bases from J, with 11 bases in between. Germline CDR1 MGHRA, CDR2 YSYEKL. CDR3 size: 14 residues. The second PCR ran about 6 to 11 cycles with a sample-barcoded 5' primer and J-beta primers. One entry per CDR3 protein results from TCRdb running MiXCR on the 5' RACE reads. The data contain approximately 830,000 distinct CDR3 sequences, approximately 67% of them singletons. The clonotype originates from a man between 25 and 39 years old in good health. The material sequenced was blood. The gene calls are TRBV4-1 and TRBJ2-5; D is undetermined. The CDR3 DNA sequence: TGCGCCAGCAGCCAAGGGTTTTCGTGGGAGACCCAGTACTTC. Translation gives CASSQGFSWETQYF.